This T cell receptor beta chain was identified during a study of regulatory T cells in long-lasting Graves disease. Study in general: Treatment with antithyroid drugs for over 5 years, together with positive TSH receptor antibodies, meant persistent Graves' disease. Overall study findings and caveats: Persistent disease samples used TRBV28, TRBJ1-2 and TRBJ2-5 preferentially. Lower TCR diversity characterized persistent Graves' patients relative to newly diagnosed patients.

The CDR3 covers 15 residues. V lost 4 bases to trimming and J lost 8 bases, with 20 bases between them. Germline V gene lookup returns CDR1 LGHNT and CDR2 FRNRAP. Building of the TCR beta libraries involved iRepertoire HTBI primers and Arm-PCR of CDR3 regions. TCRdb reprocessed the multiplex PCR reads with MiXCR, giving one entry per CDR3 protein. This sample carries roughly 450,000 distinct CDR3 sequences, 20% to 30% of them seen once, and the ten largest clones take about 27%. Regarding time point: persistent/refractory GD, antithyroid drugs over 5 years with positive TRAb. The TCR library was made from RNA extracted from PBMCs. An endocrinology department located in Xi'an, China, was where the patients came from. As concerns this clonotype: Its antigen is still unknown.

The sequence was obtained from a female donor with Graves disease. The V gene is TRBV12-5, the J gene TRBJ1-2; D is perhaps TRBD1 (5 bases). Specimen: peripheral blood mononuclear cells (PBMCs), collected when the disease was refractory, from a patient treated with antithyroid drugs. The DNA of the CDR3 is TGTGCTAGTGGTTCCCCGGGACTGCCCATGGTCGGCTACACCTTC. This codes for CASGSPGLPMVGYTF. Together with reference TRBV12-5 and TRBJ1-2, the CDR3 gives the full variable domain: DARVTQTPRHKVTEMGQEVTMRCQPILGHNTVFWYRQTMMQGLELLAYFRNRAPLDDSGMPKDRFSAEMPDATLATLKIQPSEPRDSAVYFCASGSPGLPMVGYTFGSGTRLTVV.